This T cell receptor beta chain comes out of a study of blood T cell repertoires in COVID-19. This clone came up once. Assay used: immunoSEQ multiplex PCR; TCRdb lists only in-frame clones, some missing. Among around 75,000 clones, roughly 86% were seen once, and the ten largest hold about 4%. Trimming removed 2 bases from V and 5 bases from J; junction bases left unmatched: 8. Germline V gene lookup returns CDR1 SGHNT and CDR2 YENEEA. The CDR3 runs 16 residues. The chain carries TRBV11-3 and TRBJ2-5, with TRBD2 identical over 10 bases. This sequence originates from a man between 65 and 80 years old with active COVID-19. Sequenced material: peripheral blood. CDR3: CASSLRASGSVETQYF. CDR3 nucleotides: TGTGCCAGCAGCTTAAGGGCTAGCGGGAGCGTGGAGACCCAGTACTTC.